This passage covers 24 T cell receptor beta chains from one sample sequenced in a study of blood T cell repertoires in COVID-19. Libraries were prepared by immunoSEQ multiplex PCR; TCRdb keeps only in-frame clonotypes and omits some of them. The sample holds under 350,000 clones, 85% seen once. The material sequenced was peripheral blood. Receptors were obtained from a human donor in a cohort sampled during active COVID-19.

V and J are TRBV9 and TRBJ1-1, with D perhaps TRBD1 (6 bases). Trimming pared 7 bases from V and 1 base from J, leaving 11 bases between. This CDR3 comprises 13 residues. From germline, CDR1 is SGDLS and CDR2 YYNGEE. The CDR3 here is CASGGQGNTEAFF. CDR3 nucleotide sequence: TGTGCCAGCGGGGGACAAGGGAACACTGAAGCTTTCTTT.

CDR3 DNA sequence: TGTGCCAGCGACACCTTGGGACACAGGGGGGGCGAGCAGTACTTC. It translates to CASDTLGHRGGEQYF. V gene TRBV5-6 combines with J gene TRBJ2-7; maybe TRBD1 (8 bases). With 7 bases removed from V and 6 bases from J, the gap between germline ends came to 23 bases. Germline assignment: CDR1 SGHDT and CDR2 YYEEEE. The CDR3 length is 15 residues.

The chain combines TRBV5-4 with TRBJ2-5; 8 bases map to TRBD2. CDR3 length: 16 amino acids. Germline lookup yields CDR1 SGHNT and CDR2 YYREEE (reference sequence). V shed 1 base, J shed 2 bases, and the junction held 7 bases outside the gene matches. The CDR3 coding sequence is TGTGCCAGCAGCTTGATCGTGACTAGCGAACAAGAGACCCAGTACTTC. This gives the protein CASSLIVTSEQETQYF.

V usage is TRBV4-1 and J usage is TRBJ2-1; TRBD2 aligns across 13 bases. Germline CDR1 is MGHRA and CDR2 is YSYEKL. J was trimmed by 6 bases and V by 5 bases; bases with no gene match: 4. The CDR3 has 15 amino acids. CDR3 loop: CASSWTSGRLNEQFF. For the CDR3, the DNA is TGCGCCAGCAGCTGGACTAGCGGGAGACTCAATGAGCAGTTCTTC.

This chain joins TRBV27 and TRBJ2-2; 15 nucleotides match TRBD2. Trimming at V came to 5 bases and at J to 3 bases, leaving 7 bases not matched to a gene. The V gene's germline CDR1 is MNHEY and CDR2 SMNVEV (reference sequence). This CDR3 is 18 amino acids long. The CDR3 DNA sequence: TGTGCCAGCAGTCCCACCGGGACTAGCGGGAGGTACACCGGGGAGCTGTTTTTT. It translates to CASSPTGTSGRYTGELFF.

The gene calls are TRBV9 and TRBJ2-1; 8 nucleotides match TRBD2. The CDR3 covers 15 residues. Germline V gene data show CDR1 as SGDLS and CDR2 as YYNGEE. The junction had 11 bases not matched to a gene; V was cut back by 5 bases and J by 7 bases. The CDR3 bases are TGTGCCAGCAGTCCAAGCGGGAGTTCCCCAAATGAGCAGTTCTTC. As protein: CASSPSGSSPNEQFF.

DNA of the CDR3: TGTGCCAGCAGCGCCGGGGGACTAGCGGGAGGAGGGAATGAGCAGTTCTTC. Translated, it gives CASSAGGLAGGGNEQFF. This sequence joins TRBV5-8 and TRBJ2-1, with 15 bases lining up with TRBD2. Germline loops: CDR1 SGHTS, CDR2 YDEGEE. This CDR3 spans 17 amino acids. The junction had 9 bases not matched to a gene; V was cut back by 4 bases and J by 7 bases. The full variable domain, its missing parts supplied by reference TRBV5-8 and TRBJ2-1, is EAGVTQSPTHLIKTRGQQATLRCSPISGHTSVYWYQQALGLGLQFLLWYDEGEERNRGNFPPRFSGRQFPNYSSELNVNALELEDSALYLCASSAGGLAGGGNEQFFGPGTRLTVL.

This chain links TRBV25-1 with TRBJ1-6, with a tentative D call TRBD1 (6 bases). V was cut by 4 bases and J by 5 bases, with 12 bases left in between. Per the germline V gene, CDR1 is MGHDK and CDR2 is SYGVNS. CDR3 length: 15 amino acids. The CDR3 DNA reads as TGTGCCAGCAGTGTAAGGGGGTCCGATAATTCACCCCTCCACTTT. This translates into CASSVRGSDNSPLHF.

This chain joins TRBV5-1 and TRBJ2-2; 7 nucleotides match TRBD1. Germline lookup yields CDR1 SGHRS and CDR2 YFSETQ. The CDR3 sequence is 13 residues long. After removal of 7 bases from V and 14 bases from J, the junction contained 14 bases not matched to a gene. This CDR3 reads CASRPSYGQVLFF. The CDR3 DNA follows: TGCGCCAGCCGCCCGTCATACGGACAGGTTCTGTTTTTT.

This chain connects TRBV4-3 to TRBJ2-2; 8 positions match TRBD2. Germline lookup yields CDR1 LGHNA and CDR2 YSLEER. The CDR3 totals 16 residues. The ends lost 0 bases at V and 6 bases at J; junction bases unmatched: 6. The CDR3, as DNA: TGCGCCAGCAGCCAAGAAGCGACTAGCGAAGCCGGGGAGCTGTTTTTT. It is translated as CASSQEATSEAGELFF.

This rearrangement joins TRBV9 to TRBJ2-1, with TRBD2 identical over 10 bases. Germline-derived CDR1 and CDR2 are SGDLS and YYNGEE. The CDR3 contains 16 residues. Trimming took 7 bases from V and 0 from J; bases not matched to a gene: 7. The CDR3 nucleotides are TGTGCCAGCTCCCAGAGCGGGAGGGGCTCCTACAATGAGCAGTTCTTC. The encoded protein is CASSQSGRGSYNEQFF.

The chain recombines TRBV5-4 with TRBJ2-3, with 11 bases that match TRBD2. The CDR3 is made up of 15 amino acids. Germline V CDR1 and CDR2: SGHNT, YYREEE (reference sequence). Trimming took 4 bases from V and 4 from J; bases not matched to a gene: 5. CDR3 DNA: TGTGCCAGCAGCACGCCACTAGCGGGAGCAGATACGCAGTATTTT. Its protein is CASSTPLAGADTQYF.

Remarks on this clone: Other DNA sequences in the same sample also yield this CDR3. V and J are TRBV5-1 and TRBJ2-1, with TRBD2 matching over 9 bases. The trim removed 4 bases at V and 7 bases at J, leaving 9 bases unmatched. The CDR3 contains 15 residues. The germline V gene encodes CDR1 SGHRS and CDR2 YFSETQ. The CDR3 nucleotides are TGCGCCAGCAGCCTCGGGGCTAGCGGGAATAATGAGCAGTTCTTC. It translates to CASSLGASGNNEQFF.

This clone was picked up a small number of times. The chain employs TRBV10-2 and TRBJ1-6; D call uncertain. Germline V gene data show CDR1 as WSHSY and CDR2 as SAAADI. The V gene lost 9 bases and the J gene lost 8 bases, with 17 bases spanning the gap. This CDR3 has 14 residues. The CDR3 is CARAGGGQDSPLHF. CDR3 in DNA: TGCGCCAGGGCAGGAGGAGGGCAAGATTCACCCCTCCACTTT.

The CDR3 protein is CASTTRTPRPRSYNEQFF. In nucleotides, the CDR3 is TGTGCCAGCACTACTCGAACGCCCAGGCCCAGGTCCTACAATGAGCAGTTCTTC. The chain couples TRBV27 to TRBJ2-1; D not certain. CDR1 and CDR2 from the germline V gene are MNHEY and SMNVEV (reference sequence). V gave up 7 bases and J gave up 1 base, with 23 bases separating them. This CDR3 region has 18 residues.

V gene TRBV5-1 combines with J gene TRBJ2-1; possible D gene TRBD1, 6 bases. The length of the CDR3 is 16 residues. Trimming shortened V by 0 bases and J by 2 bases, and 12 bases separated the two germline ends. Germline V lookup: CDR1 SGHRS, CDR2 YFSETQ. This CDR3 is CASSLATGRPYNEQFF. DNA of the CDR3: TGCGCCAGCAGCTTGGCTACAGGGAGACCCTACAATGAGCAGTTCTTC.

CDR3 sequence: CASSLGDYLTDTQYF. The CDR3 nucleotides are TGTGCCAGCAGCTTAGGGGACTACCTCACAGATACGCAGTATTTT. The chain has TRBV7-2 and TRBJ2-3; 7 positions match TRBD2. This CDR3 spans 15 amino acids. Germline CDR1 is SGHTA and CDR2 is FQGNSA. Trimming at V came to 1 base and at J to 2 bases, leaving 3 bases not matched to a gene.

J is TRBJ2-3 and V is TRBV6-5; D may be TRBD1 (5 bases). The germline V gene encodes CDR1 MNHEY and CDR2 SVGAGI. V shed 4 bases and J shed 2 bases, with 16 bases lying between them. This CDR3 is built from 16 residues. The CDR3 region is CASSSSRQLSTDTQYF. CDR3 bases: TGTGCCAGCAGTTCATCACGACAGTTATCCACAGATACGCAGTATTTT.

On this clone itself: This CDR3 is also generated by other DNA sequences in the sample. The rearrangement uses TRBV18 and TRBJ1-6; no clear D. Germline V gene lookup returns CDR1 KGHSH and CDR2 LQKENI. Between the trimmed V and J ends, which lost 2 bases and 0 bases, there was a span of 11 bases. CDR3 length: 17 amino acids. In nucleotides, the CDR3 is TGTGCCAGCTCACCAAGCAGGTCCTCCTCCTATAATTCACCCCTCCACTTT. This encodes CASSPSRSSSYNSPLHF.

J is TRBJ2-1 and V is TRBV3-1 (or the pseudogene TRBV3-2); tentatively, D is TRBD1 (5 bases). CDR1 is LGHDT, CDR2 YNNKEL, per germline (reference sequence). V was pared by 6 bases and J by 6 bases, with 15 bases between. The CDR3 contains 14 residues. The CDR3 here is CASSQTVRANEQFF. CDR3 nucleotide sequence: TGTGCCAGCAGTCAAACTGTCAGGGCCAATGAGCAGTTCTTC.

Note on this clone: Additional DNA sequences in this sample encode the identical CDR3. J is TRBJ1-2 and V is TRBV6-5; no clear D gene. CDR1 is MNHEY and CDR2 is SVGAGI in the germline V gene. The CDR3 is 13 amino acids. V lost 0 bases and J 3 bases, leaving 5 bases between the germline ends. The CDR3 here is CASSYSRDYGYTF. In DNA form, the CDR3 reads TGTGCCAGCAGTTACTCTCGGGACTATGGCTACACCTTC.

As DNA, the CDR3 is TGTGCCAGCATAGGGGGAGAGGTGGAGACCCAGTACTTC. Translated: CASIGGEVETQYF. The V gene is TRBV2, the J gene TRBJ2-5, with D possibly being TRBD1 (6 bases). Germline V gene lookup returns CDR1 SNHLY and CDR2 FYNNEI. V was clipped by 7 bases and J by 5 bases, with 14 bases between them. This CDR3 spans 13 amino acids.

The V call is TRBV20-1, the J call TRBJ2-3; 7 positions agree with TRBD2. After removal of 3 bases from V and 2 bases from J, the junction contained 8 bases not matched to a gene. The germline V gene encodes CDR1 DFQATT and CDR2 SNEGSKA (reference sequence). The CDR3 length is 15 residues. The CDR3 DNA reads TGCAGTGCTAGTTTGGCTAGCGGCTTCACAGATACGCAGTATTTT. Its protein is CSASLASGFTDTQYF.

CDR3 sequence (DNA): TGTGCCAGCTCGGGACAGGAGACCTACGAGCAGTACTTC. As protein: CASSGQETYEQYF. This chain links TRBV19 with TRBJ2-7; 8 bases agree with TRBD1. Germline V gene data show CDR1 as LNHDA and CDR2 as SQIVND (reference sequence). V was pared by 9 bases and J by 2 bases, with 6 bases of the junction left unmatched. The CDR3 is 13 amino acids. Together with reference TRBV19 and TRBJ2-7, the CDR3 gives the full variable domain: DGGITQSPKYLFRKEGQNVTLSCEQNLNHDAMYWYRQDPGQGLRLIYYSQIVNDFQKGDIAEGYSVSREKKESFPLTVTSAQKNPTAFYLCASSGQETYEQYFGPGTRLTVT.